One and the same sample provided the 29 T cell receptor beta chains below, sequenced in a study of identical twins. TCRdb redid the calling of the 5' RACE reads with MiXCR, one entry per CDR3 protein. The table includes about 260,000 distinct CDR3 sequences, roughly 7% detected once. These same records also appear under a second study, on yellow fever vaccine responses in identical twins.

Sequencing was done on a sample of memory (CD45RO+) T cells sorted from blood. The receptors come from a woman aged 18-35 years in good health.

This clonotype was counted ten times or more. V usage is TRBV11-1 and J usage is TRBJ2-1; the D is unclear. This CDR3 spans 11 amino acids. Germline assignment: CDR1 SGHAT and CDR2 FQDESV (reference sequence). Trimming took 4 bases from V and 6 from J, leaving 4 bases between them. The CDR3 sequence: CASSSANEQFF. The CDR3 DNA sequence: TGTGCCAGCAGCTCTGCCAATGAGCAGTTCTTC.

The rearrangement joins TRBV6-4 to TRBJ2-1; D perhaps matches TRBD2 (6 bases). Trimming took off 5 bases at V and 0 bases at J, with 11 bases between the two ends. Germline CDR1 MRHNA, CDR2 SNTAGT. There are 15 residues in the CDR3. CDR3 DNA: TGTGCCAGCAGTCCGGGACTGAGCTCCTACAATGAGCAGTTCTTC. Translated, it gives CASSPGLSSYNEQFF.

There are many counts of this clonotype. The rearrangement uses TRBV29-1 and TRBJ2-1; 8 bases agree with TRBD2. CDR1 and CDR2 (germline): SQVTM, ANQGSEA. This CDR3 is 14 amino acids long. J gave up 6 bases and V 3 bases, and 7 bases lay outside the gene matches. CDR3 amino acids: CSVEYGSGSNEQFF. The CDR3 nucleotides read TGCAGCGTTGAGTATGGCAGCGGGAGCAATGAGCAGTTCTTC.

This clonotype was picked up a small number of times. The chain couples TRBV5-1 to TRBJ2-7; D is perhaps TRBD1 (7 bases). Germline CDR1 SGHRS, CDR2 YFSETQ. This CDR3 has 17 residues. V was pared by 4 bases and J by 3 bases, with 23 bases between. The CDR3 here is CASSTSSLGGDSYEQYF. CDR3 coding DNA: TGCGCCAGCAGCACCTCCTCCCTCGGCGGGGACAGCTACGAGCAGTACTTC.

This clonotype was found many times. V gene TRBV18 combines with J gene TRBJ2-3; possible D gene TRBD2, 6 bases. Trimming shortened V by 2 bases and J by 2 bases, and 8 bases separated the two germline ends. Germline V gives CDR1 KGHSH, CDR2 LQKENI. The CDR3 totals 14 residues. CDR3 in amino acids: CASSPWGDTDTQYF. The CDR3 region has the DNA TGTGCCAGCTCACCATGGGGGGACACAGATACGCAGTATTTT.

The chain carries TRBV4-2 and TRBJ2-1; D is perhaps TRBD1 or TRBD2 (5 bases each). Trimming removed 1 base at V and 3 bases at J, with 16 bases between. The CDR3 has 17 residues. CDR1 LGHNA and CDR2 YNFKEQ come from the germline V gene. The CDR3 loop reads CASSQVLGIGDYNEQFF. The CDR3 DNA follows: TGTGCCAGCAGCCAAGTACTAGGGATAGGGGACTACAATGAGCAGTTCTTC.

This clonotype was counted many times. J is TRBJ2-1 and V is TRBV24-1; D might be TRBD1 or TRBD2, each matching 5 bases. V lost 3 bases and J lost 2, with 13 bases in between. The CDR3 is 16 amino acids. From germline, CDR1 is KGHDR and CDR2 SFDVKD. In DNA, the CDR3 is TGTGCCACCAGTGATGAGCGTGGGGGACCCTACAATGAGCAGTTCTTC. Protein product: CATSDERGGPYNEQFF.

Ten or more counts support this clonotype. The rearrangement joins TRBV6-2 or TRBV6-3 to TRBJ2-6; D not certain. V lost 7 bases to trimming and J lost 0 bases, with 10 bases between them. The CDR3 is 15 amino acids. Per the germline V gene, CDR1 is MNHEY and CDR2 is SVGEGT. The CDR3 DNA reads TGTGCCAGCACCTCCGATGGCTCTGGGGCCAACGTCCTGACTTTC. Translating gives CASTSDGSGANVLTF.

This clonotype turned up a few times. V usage is TRBV21-1 and J usage is TRBJ2-7; the table assigns TRBD1, which was not confirmed against the DNA. TRBV21-1 is described as a pseudogene. The CDR3 contains 11 residues. The CDR3 DNA reads TGTGCCAGCAGGCAACCGGGACAGCAGTACTTC. This sequence encodes CASRQPGQQYF.

The V call is TRBV20-1, the J call TRBJ1-2; D remains ambiguous. The CDR3 runs 15 residues. Trimming cost V 0 bases and J 2 bases, with 13 bases left between them. Germline-derived CDR1 and CDR2 are DFQATT and SNEGSKA (reference sequence). Here the CDR3 DNA reads TGCAGTGCTAGAGATGTCAGGCTGGGCAACTATGGCTACACCTTC. Its protein is CSARDVRLGNYGYTF.

The table lists this clonotype with many counts. V gene TRBV7-3 combines with J gene TRBJ1-1; D ambiguous. CDR1 SGHTA and CDR2 FQGTGA come from the germline V gene. The length of the CDR3 is 16 residues. V was clipped by 1 base and J by 1 base, with 13 bases between them. The CDR3 DNA reads TGTGCCAGCAGCTTAAGGTCCCCGCAGTGGAACACTGAAGCTTTCTTT. Residues: CASSLRSPQWNTEAFF.

In its sample, this clonotype was seen many times. V is TRBV4-1 and J is TRBJ2-1; D possibly corresponds to TRBD2 (5 bases). The CDR3 sequence is 15 residues long. Per the germline V gene, CDR1 is MGHRA and CDR2 is YSYEKL. V dropped 3 bases and J dropped 0 bases, with 9 bases sitting between them. CDR3 sequence: CASSQVDFSYNEQFF. CDR3 nucleotides: TGCGCCAGCAGCCAGGTGGACTTCTCCTACAATGAGCAGTTCTTC.

J is TRBJ1-5 and V is TRBV15, with D possibly TRBD1 on 5 matching bases. Per germline, CDR1 LNHNV and CDR2 YYDKDF (reference sequence). Trimming left V 3 bases short and J 2 bases short, with 8 bases between. The CDR3 sequence is 14 residues long. CDR3 residues: CATSSGGGNQPQHF. The CDR3 DNA reads as TGTGCCACCAGCAGCGGGGGAGGCAATCAGCCCCAGCATTTT.

This clonotype was observed a handful of times. This chain joins TRBV27 and TRBJ2-5; D call uncertain. The V gene lost 6 bases and the J gene lost 4 bases, with 9 bases spanning the gap. This CDR3 is 12 amino acids long. Per germline, CDR1 MNHEY and CDR2 SMNVEV (reference sequence). As DNA, the CDR3 is TGTGCCAGCAGGCAGAATGGAGAGACCCAGTACTTC. Encoded protein: CASRQNGETQYF.

This clonotype occurred many times. The chain is built from TRBV14 and TRBJ2-1; D gene uncertain. This CDR3 has 15 residues. The V gene lost 3 bases and the J gene lost 2 bases, with 11 bases spanning the gap. The germline V gene has CDR1 SGHDN and CDR2 FVKESK. This chain's CDR3 is CASSQTGFPYNEQFF. The CDR3 nucleotides read TGTGCCAGCAGCCAGACGGGCTTCCCCTACAATGAGCAGTTCTTC.

Ten or more counts support this clonotype. The chain combines TRBV6-1 with TRBJ2-1, with 7 positions matching TRBD1. Losses at the gene ends were 3 bases for V and 9 bases for J; bases not matched to a gene: 11. Germline CDR1 is MNHNS and CDR2 is SASEGT. This CDR3 is 15 amino acids long. CDR3 sequence: CASSEPGTVRGEQFF. CDR3 coding DNA: TGTGCCAGCAGTGAGCCCGGGACAGTTAGAGGTGAGCAGTTCTTC.

The rearrangement links TRBV5-1 to TRBJ2-5; D perhaps matches TRBD1 (6 bases). This CDR3 region has 15 residues. Trimming left V 0 bases short and J 1 base short, with 10 bases between. Germline assignment: CDR1 SGHRS and CDR2 YFSETQ. DNA for the CDR3: TGCGCCAGCAGCTTGGACCCAGGGGCCCAAGAGACCCAGTACTTC. Amino acids: CASSLDPGAQETQYF.

The gene calls are TRBV7-2 and TRBJ1-1, with D hard to call. The CDR3 has 14 amino acids. Germline V gene sequence: CDR1 SGHTA, CDR2 FQGNSA. V was shortened by 1 base and J by 1 base, with 7 bases between the two germline ends. CDR3 sequence reads: CASSLGAPNTEAFF. CDR3 nucleotide sequence: TGTGCCAGCAGCTTAGGGGCCCCGAACACTGAAGCTTTCTTT.

There are a few counts of this clonotype. This sequence joins TRBV5-1 and TRBJ2-1; possible D gene TRBD2, 6 bases. The CDR3 spans 16 residues. Looked up from germline, CDR1 is SGHRS and CDR2 is YFSETQ. Trimming cost V 1 base and J 8 bases, with 19 bases left between them. In DNA, the CDR3 is TGCGCCAGCAGCTTGTTCCTTAGCGGCTTGGGGGATGAGCAGTTCTTC. It yields the protein CASSLFLSGLGDEQFF.

This clonotype turned up a few times. This sequence joins TRBV7-6 and TRBJ2-1; 10 nucleotides agree with TRBD2. The germline gives CDR1 SGHVS, CDR2 FNYEAQ. This CDR3 contains 15 residues. V was pared by 6 bases and J by 8 bases, with 10 bases of the junction left unmatched. The CDR3 reads CASRARASGSDEQFF. The CDR3 DNA reads as TGTGCCAGCAGGGCCAGGGCTAGCGGGAGCGATGAGCAGTTCTTC.

This clonotype was seen a handful of times. The chain is built from TRBV3-1 and TRBJ2-5, with 7 bases matching TRBD2. In germline, CDR1 is LGHDT, CDR2 YNNKEL (reference sequence). The J segment lost 5 bases and the V segment lost 0 bases, leaving 6 bases of the junction unmatched. The CDR3 contains 15 residues. The CDR3 nucleotides read TGTGCCAGCAGCCAAGAGTGGGGGGGAAAGGAGACCCAGTACTTC. Translation: CASSQEWGGKETQYF.

V is TRBV11-3 and J is TRBJ1-1; 8 bases agree with TRBD1. Germline CDR1 reads SGHNT; CDR2 reads YENEEA. The V and J ends lost 5 bases and 3 bases, in that order; junction bases with no gene match: 8. The CDR3 extends over 15 amino acids. CDR3 coding DNA: TGTGCCAGCAGCCCGAGGAGGGACAGGCACACTGAAGCTTTCTTT. Translated: CASSPRRDRHTEAFF.

This clonotype has a count of ten or more. The chain combines TRBV5-5 with TRBJ2-6; D ambiguous. There are 16 residues in the CDR3. The ends were cut back, 4 bases at V and 2 bases at J, with 13 bases in the middle. CDR1 and CDR2 from the germline V gene are SGHKS and YYEKEE (reference sequence). CDR3 bases: TGTGCCAGCAGCGTTATCAGGAACCCTGGGGCCAACGTCCTGACTTTC. This gives the protein CASSVIRNPGANVLTF.

This clonotype was picked up many times. This chain joins TRBV7-9 and TRBJ2-2; no firm D call. The germline CDR1 and CDR2 sequences are SEHNR and FQNEAQ (reference sequence). V lost 5 bases and J lost 0, with 7 bases in between. This CDR3 has 14 residues. CDR3 sequence: CASSTETNTGELFF. The CDR3 nucleotides are TGTGCCAGCAGCACAGAGACGAACACCGGGGAGCTGTTTTTT.

The rearrangement joins TRBV3-1 to TRBJ1-3, with D unclear. CDR1 is LGHDT, CDR2 YNNKEL, per germline (reference sequence). The CDR3 consists of 21 residues. Deletions cut 0 bases from V and 0 bases from J, with 24 bases between. Here the CDR3 reads CASSQEWGEAAHRTSGNTIYF. The CDR3 bases are TGTGCCAGCAGCCAAGAGTGGGGTGAGGCAGCGCACCGAACCTCTGGAAACACCATATATTTT.

The gene calls are TRBV6-5 and TRBJ1-5; no firm D call. Looked up from germline, CDR1 is MNHEY and CDR2 is SVGAGI. CDR3 size: 14 residues. Trimming took off 5 bases at V and 0 bases at J, with 8 bases between the two ends. The CDR3 bases are TGTGCCAGCAGTAACGGACCTAGCAATCAGCCCCAGCATTTT. It translates to CASSNGPSNQPQHF.

The gene calls are TRBV3-1 and TRBJ1-6; D gene ambiguous. V gave up 10 bases and J gave up 10 bases, with 20 bases separating them. The CDR3 spans 14 residues. CDR1 and CDR2 from the germline V gene are LGHDT and YNNKEL (reference sequence). The CDR3 reads CATHPGGLGSPLHF. DNA of the CDR3: TGTGCCACCCACCCGGGAGGGTTAGGGTCACCCCTCCACTTT.

This clonotype was found many times. The chain is built from TRBV12-3 or TRBV12-4 and TRBJ2-3; D may be TRBD1 (5 bases). The CDR3 covers 15 residues. V lost 2 bases, J lost 4 bases, and 13 bases lay in between. In DNA form, the CDR3 reads TGTGCCAGCAGTTTAATGTCAGGGTCGGCAGATACGCAGTATTTT. Its translation is CASSLMSGSADTQYF.

This clonotype has a handful of counts. The chain couples TRBV12-3 or TRBV12-4 to TRBJ1-6; D gene ambiguous. Trimming shortened V by 4 bases and J by 7 bases, and 14 bases separated the two germline ends. This CDR3 spans 15 amino acids. CDR3 sequence (DNA): TGTGCCAGCAGTTGGGGTGACTCCGGGAATTCACCCCTCCACTTT. Residues: CASSWGDSGNSPLHF.